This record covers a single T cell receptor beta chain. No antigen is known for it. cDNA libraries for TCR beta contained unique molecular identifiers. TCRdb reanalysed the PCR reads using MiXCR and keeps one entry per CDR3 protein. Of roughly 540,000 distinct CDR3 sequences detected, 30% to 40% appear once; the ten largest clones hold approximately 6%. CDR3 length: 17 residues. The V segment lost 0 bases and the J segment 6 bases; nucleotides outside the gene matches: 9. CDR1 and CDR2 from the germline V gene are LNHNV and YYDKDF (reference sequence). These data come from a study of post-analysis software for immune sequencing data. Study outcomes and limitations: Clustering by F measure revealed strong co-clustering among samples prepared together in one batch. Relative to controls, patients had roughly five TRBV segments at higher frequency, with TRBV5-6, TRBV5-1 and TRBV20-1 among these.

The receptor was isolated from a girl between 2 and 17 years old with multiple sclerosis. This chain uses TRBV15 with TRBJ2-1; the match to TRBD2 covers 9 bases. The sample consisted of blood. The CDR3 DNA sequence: TGTGCCACCAGCAGAGATGGGCAGGCTAGCGGGATCAATGAGCAGTTCTTC. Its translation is CATSRDGQASGINEQFF.